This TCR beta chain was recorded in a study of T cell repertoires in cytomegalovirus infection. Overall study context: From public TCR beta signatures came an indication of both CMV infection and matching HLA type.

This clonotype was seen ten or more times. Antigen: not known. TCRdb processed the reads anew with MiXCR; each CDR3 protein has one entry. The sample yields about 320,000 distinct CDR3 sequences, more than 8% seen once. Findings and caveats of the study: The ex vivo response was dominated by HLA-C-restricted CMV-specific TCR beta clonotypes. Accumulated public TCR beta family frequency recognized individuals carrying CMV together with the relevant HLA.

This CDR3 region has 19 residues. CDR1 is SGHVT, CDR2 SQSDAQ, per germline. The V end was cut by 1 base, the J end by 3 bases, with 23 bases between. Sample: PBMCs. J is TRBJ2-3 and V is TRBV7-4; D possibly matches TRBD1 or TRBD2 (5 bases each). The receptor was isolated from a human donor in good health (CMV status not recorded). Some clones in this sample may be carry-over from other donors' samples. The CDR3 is CASSLVGMGDPRMTDTQYF. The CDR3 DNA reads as TGTGCCAGCAGCTTAGTCGGTATGGGGGACCCCAGGATGACAGATACGCAGTATTTT.